This T cell receptor (beta chain) is from a study of blood T cells in healthy people across ages. The study's findings and limits: A roughly linear age-dependent decrease characterized TCR beta diversity per million T cells.

Points on this clonotype: Its antigen is unidentified.

Next came a second PCR, run for about 7 to 12 cycles, which used a sample-barcoded 5' primer along with a J-beta primer mix. TCRdb fed the 5' RACE reads into MiXCR, producing one record per CDR3 protein. The sample lists some 710,000 distinct CDR3 sequences, 35% to 60% seen once, with about a sixth in the top ten. Each donor gave around 9.3 milliliters of peripheral blood. Total RNA, at least 5.5 micrograms per sample, came from PBMCs. The CDR3 consists of 15 residues. Germline lookup yields CDR1 MDHEN and CDR2 SYDVKM. This chain connects TRBV28 to TRBJ2-4, with D uncertain. The better agreement between TRBJ2-7 and the DNA end casts doubt on the J call. The sequenced sample was blood. This clonotype was sampled from a man aged 80 or over in good health. The CDR3 DNA follows: TGTGCCAGCAACACGCCTGCGCATGGCCCCTACGAGCAGTACTTC. Protein product: CASNTPAHGPYEQYF.